Shown below are 13 T cell receptor beta chains from a single sample sequenced in a study of cytomegalovirus exposure and HLA in healthy donors. PCR used 60 Vbeta primers and 13 Jbeta primers. The table came from immunoSEQ multiplex PCR; TCRdb's copy has only in-frame clones and leaves some out. The data show about 92,000 clones, approximately 85% seen once. Sample: PBMCs. Receptor source: a young woman in good health and CMV-seropositive.

The rearrangement joins TRBV2 to TRBJ2-7; possibly TRBD2 for D (6 bases). Germline CDR1 and CDR2: SNHLY and FYNNEI. This CDR3 spans 15 amino acids. Deletions cut 3 bases from V and 2 bases from J, with 14 bases between. CDR3 sequence reads: CASSDGGTGTYEQYF. The DNA for the CDR3 is TGTGCCAGCAGTGATGGCGGGACGGGAACCTACGAGCAGTACTTC.

This rearrangement joins TRBV5-6 to TRBJ2-7; D perhaps matches TRBD1 (5 bases). CDR3 size: 13 residues. CDR1 is SGHDT, CDR2 YYEEEE, per germline. Trimming took 4 bases from V and 5 from J, leaving 13 bases between them. For the CDR3, the DNA is TGTGCCAGCAGCCAGGGAAGGTCCCACGAGCAGTACTTC. Protein sequence: CASSQGRSHEQYF.

The V and J genes are TRBV7-9 and TRBJ2-1, with 13 nucleotides matching TRBD2. V was clipped by 5 bases and J by 8 bases; unmatched bases: 6. CDR1 and CDR2 from the germline V gene are SEHNR and FQNEAQ (reference sequence). The CDR3 contains 15 residues. The CDR3: CASSTGLAGVDEQFF. The CDR3 DNA is TGTGCCAGCAGCACTGGACTAGCGGGAGTAGATGAGCAGTTCTTC. Drawing the rest from reference TRBV7-9 and TRBJ2-1, the complete variable domain is DTGVSQNPRHKITKRGQNVTFRCDPISEHNRLYWYRQTLGQGPEFLTYFQNEAQLEKSRLLSDRFSAERPKGSFSTLEIQRTEQGDSAMYLCASSTGLAGVDEQFFGPGTRLTVL.

CDR3 in DNA: TGTGCCAGCAGTGCCCTGGGGCGTAGTCCGAACACTGAAGCTTTCTTT. The encoded protein is CASSALGRSPNTEAFF. The V and J genes are TRBV25-1 and TRBJ1-1; D may be TRBD1 (5 bases). Between the trimmed V and J ends, which lost 4 bases and 1 base, there was a span of 16 bases. The CDR3 loop spans 16 amino acids. Germline V gives CDR1 MGHDK, CDR2 SYGVNS.

V usage is TRBV25-1 and J usage is TRBJ2-7; 12 nucleotides match TRBD1. This CDR3 comprises 14 residues. The V segment lost 6 bases and the J segment 7 bases; nucleotides outside the gene matches: 7. Germline V lookup: CDR1 MGHDK, CDR2 SYGVNS. As DNA, the CDR3 is TGTGCCAGCAGGGGACAGGGGGCTCCTCCAGAGCAGTACTTC. Its translation is CASRGQGAPPEQYF.

The gene calls are TRBV12-5 and TRBJ2-7, with TRBD2 matching 7 bases. Germline assignment: CDR1 LGHNT and CDR2 FRNRAP. There are 17 residues in the CDR3. The V and J ends lost 2 bases and 3 bases, in that order; junction bases with no gene match: 13. The CDR3 sequence is CASGLIRGEGLDYEQYF. The CDR3 region has the DNA TGTGCTAGTGGTTTGATTCGAGGGGAGGGCCTGGACTACGAGCAGTACTTC.

V usage is TRBV2 and J usage is TRBJ2-3, with TRBD2 matching 12 bases. V lost 5 bases to trimming and J lost 4 bases; unmatched junction nucleotides: 4. Germline V CDR1 and CDR2: SNHLY, FYNNEI. The CDR3 totals 15 residues. CDR3 DNA: TGTGCCAGCAGTACTACTAGCGGGAGGTCAGATACGCAGTATTTT. This gives the protein CASSTTSGRSDTQYF.

In DNA form, the CDR3 reads TGTGCCAGCAGTACTGGACAGGGGGATAACTATGGCTACACCTTC. Residues: CASSTGQGDNYGYTF. V usage is TRBV2 and J usage is TRBJ1-2; TRBD1 matches at 10 bases. The V gene end was trimmed by 5 bases and the J gene end by 1 base; junction bases not matched to a gene: 4. The CDR3 consists of 15 residues. The germline V gene encodes CDR1 SNHLY and CDR2 FYNNEI. Looking up the rest from reference TRBV2 and TRBJ1-2 gives the full variable domain: EPEVTQTPSHQVTQMGQEVILRCVPISNHLYFYWYRQILGQKVEFLVSFYNNEISEKSEIFDDQFSVERPDGSNFTLKIRSTKLEDSAMYFCASSTGQGDNYGYTFGSGTRLTVV.

This chain uses TRBV19 with TRBJ1-2; D gene ambiguous. Germline V CDR1 and CDR2: LNHDA, SQIVND (reference sequence). With 7 bases removed from V and 0 bases from J, the gap between germline ends came to 9 bases. The CDR3 consists of 13 residues. CDR3 sequence reads: CASNHLANYGYTF. The DNA for the CDR3 is TGTGCCAGTAATCACTTAGCTAACTATGGCTACACCTTC.

Judged by abundance, this clone is medium-sized. V gene TRBV10-2 combines with J gene TRBJ2-7, with 8 bases aligning to TRBD1. The V and J ends lost 6 bases and 4 bases, in that order; junction bases with no gene match: 8. The CDR3 runs to 14 residues. CDR1 and CDR2 from the germline V gene are WSHSY and SAAADI. The chain's CDR3 is CASRAGRTGYEQYF. Here the CDR3 DNA reads TGCGCCAGCAGAGCCGGCCGGACAGGGTACGAGCAGTACTTC.

This chain connects TRBV2 to TRBJ2-7; TRBD1 aligns across 9 bases. In germline, CDR1 is SNHLY, CDR2 FYNNEI. CDR3 length equals 13 residues. Trimming cost V 6 bases and J 12 bases; bases outside gene matches: 12. The CDR3 sequence: CASRTRTGEVGYF. As DNA, the CDR3 is TGTGCCAGCAGGACCCGGACAGGGGAGGTGGGGTACTTC.

The chain links TRBV11-2 to TRBJ2-3; tentatively, D is TRBD2 (5 bases). The CDR3 is 12 amino acids. CDR1 is SGHAT and CDR2 is FQNNGV in the germline V gene. V gave up 1 base and J gave up 10 bases, with 9 bases separating them. The CDR3 sequence: CASSLGGEAQYF. The CDR3 bases are TGTGCCAGCAGCTTAGGGGGAGAGGCGCAGTATTTT.

The J gene is TRBJ2-7, the V gene TRBV4-1; 14 positions match TRBD2. CDR3 length: 20 amino acids. Unmatched junction bases numbered 13, after V lost 2 bases and J lost 1 base. The V gene's germline CDR1 is MGHRA and CDR2 YSYEKL. CDR3 DNA sequence: TGCGCCAGCAGCCAAAAAGGGACTAGCGGGAGTCAGGGGCGATCCTACGAGCAGTACTTC. It yields the protein CASSQKGTSGSQGRSYEQYF.